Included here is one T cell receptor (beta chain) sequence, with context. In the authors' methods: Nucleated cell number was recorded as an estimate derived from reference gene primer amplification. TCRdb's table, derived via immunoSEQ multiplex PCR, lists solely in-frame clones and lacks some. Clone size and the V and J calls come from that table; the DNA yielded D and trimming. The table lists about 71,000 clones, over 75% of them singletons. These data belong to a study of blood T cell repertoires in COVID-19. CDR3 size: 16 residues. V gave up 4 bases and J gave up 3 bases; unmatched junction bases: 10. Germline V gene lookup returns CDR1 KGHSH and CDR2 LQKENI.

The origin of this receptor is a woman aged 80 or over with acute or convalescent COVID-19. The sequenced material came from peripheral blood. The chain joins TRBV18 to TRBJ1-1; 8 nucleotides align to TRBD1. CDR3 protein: CASSLYPPGGHTEAFF. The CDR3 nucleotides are TGTGCCAGCTCACTTTACCCCCCAGGGGGCCACACTGAAGCTTTCTTT.